These T cell receptor beta chains were read from a single sample in a study of vaccination and CD4 T cells after COVID-19. TCRdb re-derived calls from the PCR reads in MiXCR, one entry per CDR3 protein. The data hold more than 3,500 distinct CDR3 sequences, with around 40% observed a single time. These TCRs' antigens remain unknown. Sequenced input: CD4+ T cells from blood, cultured in vitro. The receptor source for this set is a human donor who had recovered from COVID-19. Each CDR3 is given with its conserved first and last residue. D genes are given only for firm matches. The size of a clone is reported for some rows only, either as once, few or many, or as a class for expanded clones.

J gene	V gene	D gene	clone size	CDR3 protein	CDR3 DNA
TRBJ2-3	TRBV6-2/TRBV6-3	TRBD2	large	CATMGAGSTDTQYF	TGTGCCACCATGGGAGCGGGAAGCACAGATACGCAGTATTTT
TRBJ1-2	TRBV5-1	TRBD1	once	CASSDRGNYGYTF	TGCGCCAGCAGTGACAGGGGCAACTATGGCTACACCTTC
TRBJ2-3	TRBV20-1	TRBD1	few	CSATSPQERQGAFTDTQYF	TGCAGTGCTACCAGCCCACAAGAAAGACAGGGGGCTTTCACAGATACGCAGTATTTT
TRBJ1-2	TRBV20-1	TRBD1	few	CSARPLGQGVSMSYGYTF	TGCAGTGCTAGACCCCTGGGACAGGGGGTGTCTATGAGCTATGGCTACACCTTC
TRBJ1-1	TRBV27	.	.	CASSLLGNTEAFF	TGTGCCAGCAGTTTATTGGGCAACACTGAAGCTTTCTTT
TRBJ1-1	TRBV20-1	TRBD1	.	CSATGQGWGGDTEAFF	TGCAGTGCCACGGGACAGGGGTGGGGAGGGGACACTGAAGCTTTCTTT
TRBJ2-4	TRBV28	TRBD1	.	CASSLTTGGGQYF	TGTGCCAGCAGCCTAACGACAGGGGGTGGTCAGTACTTC
TRBJ2-6	TRBV20-1	.	.	CSAHYPGIGANVLTF	TGCAGTGCACACTATCCAGGGATAGGGGCCAACGTCCTGACTTTC
TRBJ2-1	TRBV9	TRBD2	.	CASSVTSGMGEQFF	TGTGCCAGCAGCGTAACTAGCGGGATGGGGGAGCAGTTCTTC
TRBJ2-7	TRBV6-1	.	few	CASSGRYEQYF	TGTGCCAGCAGTGGCCGATACGAGCAGTACTTC
TRBJ2-3	TRBV20-1	.	.	CSARITLLANTQYF	TGCAGTGCTCGAATAACCCTTTTGGCAAATACGCAGTATTTT
TRBJ2-1	TRBV30	.	.	CAWSVEAYNEQFF	TGTGCCTGGAGTGTTGAGGCGTACAATGAGCAGTTCTTC
TRBJ2-5	TRBV20-1	.	large	CSANTPGETQYF	TGCAGTGCTAATACTCCCGGGGAGACCCAGTACTTC
TRBJ1-6	TRBV2	TRBD1	.	CASSSFPVGTGGNSPLHF	TGTGCCAGCAGTTCCTTCCCGGTTGGGACAGGGGGTAATTCACCCCTCCACTTT
TRBJ2-7	TRBV18	.	.	CASSLLGGASLF	TGTGCCAGCTCTTTACTCGGGGGCGCGTCTCTCTTC
TRBJ1-2	TRBV20-1	TRBD1	few	CSATRVDRVPYGYTF	TGCAGTGCAACCAGAGTTGACAGGGTACCGTATGGCTACACCTTC
TRBJ2-5	TRBV11-3	.	.	CASSLVMAQETQYF	TGTGCCAGCAGCTTAGTGATGGCCCAAGAGACCCAGTACTTC
TRBJ1-6	TRBV4-2	TRBD1	few	CASSQVPLAGGSSPLHF	TGTGCCAGCAGCCAAGTCCCTCTGGCAGGGGGTTCGTCACCCCTCCACTTT
TRBJ1-1	TRBV7-9	.	few	CASSSFGGILITEAFF	TGTGCCAGCAGCTCCTTCGGAGGGATTCTGATAACTGAAGCTTTCTTT
TRBJ1-3	TRBV9	.	.	CASSARGPGNTIYF	TGTGCCAGCAGCGCCAGGGGACCTGGAAACACCATATATTTT
TRBJ1-1	TRBV2	TRBD1	once	CASTGDSGGQAFF	TGTGCCAGCACTGGGGACAGCGGGGGCCAAGCTTTCTTT
TRBJ2-1	TRBV29-1	.	.	CSVVQTITYNEQFF	TGCAGCGTTGTCCAGACCATCACCTACAATGAGCAGTTCTTC
TRBJ1-5	TRBV28	TRBD1	.	CASSLRPGQGSRQPQHF	TGTGCCAGCAGTTTACGTCCGGGACAGGGTTCTCGTCAGCCCCAGCATTTT
TRBJ2-5	TRBV28	TRBD1	.	CASSSNRDSLETQYF	TGTGCCAGCAGTTCTAACAGGGACAGCCTGGAGACCCAGTACTTC
TRBJ2-5	TRBV7-9	.	.	CASSPVGGSQYF	TGTGCCAGCAGCCCGGTAGGCGGTAGCCAGTACTTC
TRBJ2-7	TRBV19	TRBD2	few	CASSKEGLAGDSYEQYF	TGTGCCAGTAGTAAAGAAGGACTAGCGGGGGACTCCTACGAGCAGTACTTC
TRBJ1-1	TRBV6-5	.	few	CASSLWARNTEAFF	TGTGCCAGCAGTTTGTGGGCGAGGAACACTGAAGCTTTCTTT
TRBJ2-7	TRBV6-1	TRBD2	.	CASSQASGRNEQYF	TGTGCCAGCAGTCAGGCTAGCGGGAGGAACGAGCAGTACTTC
TRBJ1-1	TRBV20-1	.	few	CSASIMRTEAFF	TGCAGTGCTAGTATCATGCGTACTGAAGCTTTCTTT
TRBJ1-2	TRBV28	TRBD1	.	CASSLLGQGYGYTF	TGTGCCAGCAGTTTACTGGGACAGGGCTATGGCTACACCTTC
TRBJ1-1	TRBV6-5	.	few	CASSYRITEAFF	TGTGCCAGCAGTTACCGCATCACTGAAGCTTTCTTT
TRBJ2-7	TRBV5-1	TRBD1	few	CASSFSGQGYEQYF	TGCGCCAGCAGCTTCTCGGGACAGGGTTACGAGCAGTACTTC
TRBJ2-1	TRBV20-1	.	.	CSASGGAANEQFF	TGCAGTGCTAGTGGGGGGGCTGCCAATGAGCAGTTCTTC
TRBJ1-2	TRBV7-9	.	few	CASSRWGGENYGYTF	TGTGCCAGCAGCCGATGGGGTGGGGAAAACTATGGCTACACCTTC
TRBJ2-7	TRBV7-9	.	.	CASSLKLGGHEQYF	TGTGCCAGCAGCCTGAAATTGGGGGGACACGAGCAGTACTTC
TRBJ1-6	TRBV4-3	TRBD1	large	CASSQERQGVNNNSPLHF	TGCGCCAGCAGCCAAGAAAGACAGGGCGTAAACAATAATTCACCCCTCCACTTT
TRBJ1-2	TRBV30	.	large	CAWSGGTFGYTF	TGTGCCTGGAGCGGGGGGACGTTTGGCTACACCTTC
TRBJ2-5	TRBV11-2	TRBD2	.	CASRAVGRRETQYF	TGTGCCAGCAGGGCCGTCGGGAGGCGTGAGACCCAGTACTTC
TRBJ1-1	TRBV2	.	.	CASSQDWNTEAFF	TGTGCCAGCAGTCAGGACTGGAACACTGAAGCTTTCTTT
TRBJ2-1	TRBV7-3	TRBD2	large	CASSLRTSGVYNEQFF	TGTGCCAGCAGCCTAAGGACTAGCGGGGTGTACAATGAGCAGTTCTTC
TRBJ2-5	TRBV7-9	.	few	CASSLSQGNQETQYF	TGTGCCAGCAGCTTATCTCAGGGTAACCAAGAGACCCAGTACTTC
TRBJ2-3	TRBV11-1	.	few	CASTRQVGGTDTQYF	TGTGCCAGCACACGTCAGGTGGGAGGCACAGATACGCAGTATTTT
TRBJ2-3	TRBV5-4	TRBD2	.	CASSPHVGTSGGPDTQYF	TGTGCCAGCAGCCCACACGTCGGGACTAGCGGGGGGCCAGATACGCAGTATTTT
TRBJ1-1	TRBV20-1	TRBD1	few	CSANRGRYTEAFF	TGCAGTGCTAACAGGGGGCGGTACACTGAAGCTTTCTTT
TRBJ2-5	TRBV2	TRBD1	medium-sized	CATTGTGETQYF	TGTGCCACCACCGGGACAGGGGAGACCCAGTACTTC
TRBJ2-6	TRBV27	TRBD1	.	CASSTIRQGGGSGANVLTF	TGTGCCAGCAGTACCATTCGACAGGGGGGGGGCTCTGGGGCCAACGTCCTGACTTTC